This is a list of T cell receptor beta chains from one sample in a study of blood T cells in healthy people across ages. In TCRdb, the 5' RACE reads were re-called with MiXCR into one record per CDR3 protein. This table holds roughly 680,000 distinct CDR3 sequences, roughly half found once. Sequenced input: blood. The receptors derive from a woman older than 75 in good health. CDR3s include the opening cysteine and the closing phenylalanine or tryptophan. A D gene is named only where the DNA matches it firmly. The size of a clone is reported for some rows only, either as once, few or many, or as a class for expanded clones.

v_gene	abundance	d_gene	j_gene	len	CDR3aa	CDR3nt
TRBV10-3	-	-	TRBJ2-1	13	CAISERGDNEQFF	TGTGCCATCAGTGAGCGAGGGGACAATGAGCAGTTCTTC
TRBV12-3/TRBV12-4	-	-	TRBJ2-7	14	CASSFTAASYEQYF	TGTGCCAGCAGTTTCACAGCAGCCTCCTACGAACAGTATTTC
TRBV4-1	-	-	TRBJ2-3	18	CASSQLLTSGSLGDTQYF	TGCGCCAGCAGCCAACTTCTGACAAGCGGGTCCTTGGGAGATACGCAGTATTTT
TRBV20-1	-	TRBD2	TRBJ2-3	18	CSARPGLAGAPGADTQYF	TGCAGTGCTCGGCCGGGACTAGCGGGGGCGCCCGGGGCAGATACGCAGTATTTT
TRBV5-1	few	TRBD1	TRBJ2-2	15	CASSKQGVDTGELFF	TGCGCCAGCAGTAAACAGGGGGTCGACACCGGGGAGCTGTTTTTT
TRBV5-1	few	TRBD1	TRBJ2-5	14	CASSVGQVKETQYF	TGCGCCAGCAGCGTGGGACAGGTAAAAGAGACCCAGTACTTC
TRBV28	once	-	TRBJ2-4	13	CTTRGLAKNIQYF	TGTACCACCCGAGGGCTAGCCAAAAACATTCAGTACTTC
TRBV6-6	-	-	TRBJ2-7	16	CASSYPLPGQRHEQYF	TGTGCCAGCAGTTACCCCCTGCCTGGCCAGCGGCACGAGCAGTACTTC
TRBV5-1	once	-	TRBJ2-3	17	CASSLARQGPSADTQYF	TGCGCCAGCAGCTTGGCCAGGCAGGGCCCTAGCGCAGATACGCAGTATTTT
TRBV5-1	-	TRBD1	TRBJ2-2	16	CASSPWDRGSTGELFF	TGCGCCAGCAGCCCCTGGGACAGGGGGTCGACCGGGGAGCTGTTTTTT
TRBV27	-	-	TRBJ2-1	17	CASTLTGRAPGYNEQFF	TGTGCCAGCACCTTGACAGGGAGGGCACCCGGCTACAATGAGCAGTTCTTC
TRBV7-9	-	-	TRBJ2-7	15	CASSPGLVGHYEQYF	TGTGCCAGCAGCCCCGGCCTAGTTGGGCACTACGAGCAGTACTTC